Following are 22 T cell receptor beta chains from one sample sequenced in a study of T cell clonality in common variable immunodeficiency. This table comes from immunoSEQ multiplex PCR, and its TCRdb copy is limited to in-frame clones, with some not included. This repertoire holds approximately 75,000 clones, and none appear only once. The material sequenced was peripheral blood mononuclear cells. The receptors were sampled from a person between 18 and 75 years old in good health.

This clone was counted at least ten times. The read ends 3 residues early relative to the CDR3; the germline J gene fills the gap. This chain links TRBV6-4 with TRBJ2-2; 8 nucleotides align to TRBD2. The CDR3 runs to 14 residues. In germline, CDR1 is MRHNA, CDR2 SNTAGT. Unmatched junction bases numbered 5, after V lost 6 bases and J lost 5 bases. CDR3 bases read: TGTGCCAGCAGAGCGGGGGCAGAGACCGGGGAG. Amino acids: CASRAGAETGE. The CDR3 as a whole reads CASRAGAETGELFF.

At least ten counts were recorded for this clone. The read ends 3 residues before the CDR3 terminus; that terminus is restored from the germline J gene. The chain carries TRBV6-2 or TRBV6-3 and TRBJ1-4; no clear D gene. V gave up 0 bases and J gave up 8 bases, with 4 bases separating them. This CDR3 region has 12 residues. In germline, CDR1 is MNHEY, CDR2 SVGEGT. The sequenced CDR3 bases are TGTGCCAGCAGTTACTCTGGCGAAAAA. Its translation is CASSYSGEK. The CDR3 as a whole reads CASSYSGEKLFF.

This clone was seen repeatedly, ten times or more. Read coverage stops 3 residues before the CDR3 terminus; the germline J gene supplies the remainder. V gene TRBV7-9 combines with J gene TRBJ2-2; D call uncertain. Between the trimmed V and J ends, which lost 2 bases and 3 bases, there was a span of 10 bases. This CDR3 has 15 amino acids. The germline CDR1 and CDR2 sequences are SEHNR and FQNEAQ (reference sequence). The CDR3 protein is CASSLSRLYTGELFF. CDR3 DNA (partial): TGTGCCAGCAGCTTAAGCAGGCTCTACACCGGGGAG.

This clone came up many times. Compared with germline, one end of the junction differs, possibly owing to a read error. This chain's CDR3 is CASTIPRGGAFF. Partial CDR3 DNA: TGTGCTAGCACCATTCCGCGGGGGGGA. The genes are TRBV7-7 and TRBJ1-1, with D perhaps matching TRBD1 (5 bases). The CDR3 end is not reached by the read, which stops 3 residues before it; the germline J gene fills it in. Germline V gene sequence: CDR1 SSHAT, CDR2 FNYEAQ (reference sequence). The CDR3 spans 12 residues.

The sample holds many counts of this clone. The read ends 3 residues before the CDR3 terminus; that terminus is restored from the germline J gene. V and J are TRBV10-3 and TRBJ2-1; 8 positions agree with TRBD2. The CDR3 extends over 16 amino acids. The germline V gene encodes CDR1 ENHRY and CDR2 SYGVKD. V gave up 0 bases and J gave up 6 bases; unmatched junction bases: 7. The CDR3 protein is CAISESTRGGSNEQFF. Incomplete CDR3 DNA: TGTGCCATCAGTGAGTCGACTCGGGGGGGGAGCAATGAG.

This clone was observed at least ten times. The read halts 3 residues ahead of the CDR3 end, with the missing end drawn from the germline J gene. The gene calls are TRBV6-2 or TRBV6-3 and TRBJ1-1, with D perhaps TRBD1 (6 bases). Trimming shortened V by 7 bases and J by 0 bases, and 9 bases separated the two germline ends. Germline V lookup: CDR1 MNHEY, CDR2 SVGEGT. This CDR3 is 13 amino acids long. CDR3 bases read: TGTGCCAGCATTACAGGGCTGAACACTGAA. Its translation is CASITGLNTE. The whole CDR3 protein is CASITGLNTEAFF.

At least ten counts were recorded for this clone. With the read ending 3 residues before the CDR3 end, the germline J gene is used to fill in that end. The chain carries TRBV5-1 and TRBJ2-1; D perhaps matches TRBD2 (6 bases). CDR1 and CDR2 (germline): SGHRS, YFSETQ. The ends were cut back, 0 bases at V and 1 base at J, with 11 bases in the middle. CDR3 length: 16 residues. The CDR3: CASSLAAGRSYNEQFF. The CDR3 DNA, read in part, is TGCGCCAGCAGCTTGGCGGCGGGAAGATCCTACAATGAG. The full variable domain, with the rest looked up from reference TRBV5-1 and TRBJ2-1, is KAGVTQTPRYLIKTRGQQVTLSCSPISGHRSVSWYQQTPGQGLQFLFEYFSETQRNKGNFPGRFSGRQFSNSRSEMNVSTLELGDSALYLCASSLAAGRSYNEQFFGPGTRLTVL.

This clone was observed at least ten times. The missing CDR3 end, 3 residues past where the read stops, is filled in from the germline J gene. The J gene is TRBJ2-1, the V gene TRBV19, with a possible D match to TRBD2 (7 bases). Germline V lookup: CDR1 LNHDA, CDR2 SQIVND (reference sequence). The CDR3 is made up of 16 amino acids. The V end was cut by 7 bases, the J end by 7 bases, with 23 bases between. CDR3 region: CASNPLTGGAGNEQFF. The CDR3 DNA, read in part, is TGTGCCAGTAACCCCCTTACGGGGGGCGCAGGGAATGAG.

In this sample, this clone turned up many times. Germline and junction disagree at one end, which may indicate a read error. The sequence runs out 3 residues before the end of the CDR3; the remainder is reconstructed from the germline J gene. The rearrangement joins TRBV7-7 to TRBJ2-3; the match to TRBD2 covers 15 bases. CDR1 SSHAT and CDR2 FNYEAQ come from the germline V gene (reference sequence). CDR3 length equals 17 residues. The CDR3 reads CASSPGLAGGPTDTQYF. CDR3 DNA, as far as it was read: TGTGCTAGCAGCCCAGGACTAGCGGGAGGGCCCACAGATACG.

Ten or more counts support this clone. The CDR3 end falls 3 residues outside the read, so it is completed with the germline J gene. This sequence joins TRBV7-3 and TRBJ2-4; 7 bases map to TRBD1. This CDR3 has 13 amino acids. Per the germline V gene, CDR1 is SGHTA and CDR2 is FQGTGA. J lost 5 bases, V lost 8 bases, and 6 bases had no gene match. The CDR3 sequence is CASRRQGENIQYF. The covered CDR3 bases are TGTGCCAGCCGGCGGCAGGGGGAAAACATT.

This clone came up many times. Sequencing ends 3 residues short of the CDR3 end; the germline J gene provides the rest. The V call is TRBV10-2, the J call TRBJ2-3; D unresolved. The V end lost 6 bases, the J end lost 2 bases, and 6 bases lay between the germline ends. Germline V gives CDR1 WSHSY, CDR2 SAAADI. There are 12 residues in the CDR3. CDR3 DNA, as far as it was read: TGCGCCAGCAGGTCTTACACAGATACG. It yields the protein CASRSYTDT. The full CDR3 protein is CASRSYTDTQYF.

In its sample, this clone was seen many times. CDR3 DNA, as far as it was read: TGTGCCAGTAGTATTCTAGCGAGCGACTTCAATGAG. This gives the protein CASSILASDFNE. The whole CDR3 is CASSILASDFNEQFF. The V and J genes are TRBV19 and TRBJ2-1; possible D gene TRBD2, 6 bases. The read is 3 residues too short to cover the CDR3 end, so that end is filled in from the germline J gene. CDR1 and CDR2 (germline): LNHDA, SQIVND (reference sequence). Trimming removed 3 bases from V and 6 bases from J, with 15 bases in between. This CDR3 contains 15 residues.

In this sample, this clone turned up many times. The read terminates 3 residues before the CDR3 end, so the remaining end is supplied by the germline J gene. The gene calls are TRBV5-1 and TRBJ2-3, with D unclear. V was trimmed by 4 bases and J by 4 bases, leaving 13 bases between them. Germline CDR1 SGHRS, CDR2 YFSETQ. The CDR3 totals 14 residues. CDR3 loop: CASSVLTPSDTQYF. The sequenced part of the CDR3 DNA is TGCGCCAGCAGCGTACTAACTCCATCAGATACG.

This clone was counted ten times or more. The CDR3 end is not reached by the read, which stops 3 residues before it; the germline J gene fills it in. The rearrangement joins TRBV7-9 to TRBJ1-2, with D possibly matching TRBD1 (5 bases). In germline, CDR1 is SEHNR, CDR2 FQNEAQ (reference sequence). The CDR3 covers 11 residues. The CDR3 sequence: CASSSGHGYTF. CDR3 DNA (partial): TGTGCCAGCAGCTCAGGGCACGGC.

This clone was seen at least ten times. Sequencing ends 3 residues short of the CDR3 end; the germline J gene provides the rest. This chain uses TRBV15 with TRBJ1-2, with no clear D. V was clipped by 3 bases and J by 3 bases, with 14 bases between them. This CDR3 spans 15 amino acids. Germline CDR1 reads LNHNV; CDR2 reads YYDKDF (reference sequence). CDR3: CATSRRVEPYYGYTF. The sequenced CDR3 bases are TGTGCCACCAGCAGGAGGGTCGAACCCTACTATGGC. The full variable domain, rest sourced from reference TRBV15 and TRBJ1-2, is DAMVIQNPRYQVTQFGKPVTLSCSQTLNHNVMYWYQQKSSQAPKLLFHYYDKDFNNEADTPDNFQSRRPNTSFCFLDIRSPGLGDTAMYLCATSRRVEPYYGYTFGSGTRLTVV.

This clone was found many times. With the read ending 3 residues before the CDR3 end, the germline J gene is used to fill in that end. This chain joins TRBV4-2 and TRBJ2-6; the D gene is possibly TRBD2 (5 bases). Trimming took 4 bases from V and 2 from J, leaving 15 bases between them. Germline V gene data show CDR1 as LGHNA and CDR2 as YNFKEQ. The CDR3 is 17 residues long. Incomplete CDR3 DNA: TGTGCCAGCAGCCCACGGTCCCGGGGTACTGGGGCCAACGTC. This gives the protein CASSPRSRGTGANV. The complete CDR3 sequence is CASSPRSRGTGANVLTF.

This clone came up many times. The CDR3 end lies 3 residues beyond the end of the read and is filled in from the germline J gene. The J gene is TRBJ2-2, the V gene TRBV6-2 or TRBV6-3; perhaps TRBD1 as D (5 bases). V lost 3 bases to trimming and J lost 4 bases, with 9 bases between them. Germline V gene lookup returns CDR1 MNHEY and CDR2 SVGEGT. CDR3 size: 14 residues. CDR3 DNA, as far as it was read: TGTGCCAGCAGTTATCAGGGATCCACCGGGGAG. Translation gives CASSYQGSTGE. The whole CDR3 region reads CASSYQGSTGELFF.

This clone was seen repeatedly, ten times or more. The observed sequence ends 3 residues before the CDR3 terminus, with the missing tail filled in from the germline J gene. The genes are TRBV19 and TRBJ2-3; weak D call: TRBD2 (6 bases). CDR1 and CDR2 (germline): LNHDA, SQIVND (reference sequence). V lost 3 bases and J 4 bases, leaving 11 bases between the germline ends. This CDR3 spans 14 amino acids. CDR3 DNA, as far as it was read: TGTGCCAGTAGTATCGGACCGGGGGCAGATACG. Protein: CASSIGPGADT. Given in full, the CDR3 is CASSIGPGADTQYF.

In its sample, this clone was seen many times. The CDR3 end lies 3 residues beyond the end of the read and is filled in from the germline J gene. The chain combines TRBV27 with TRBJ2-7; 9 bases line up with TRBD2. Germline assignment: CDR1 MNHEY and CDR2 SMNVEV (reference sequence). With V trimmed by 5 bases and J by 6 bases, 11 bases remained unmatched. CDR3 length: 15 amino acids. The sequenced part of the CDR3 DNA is TGTGCCAGCAGTCCCGTAGCGGGAGTAGGAAGCGAG. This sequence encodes CASSPVAGVGSE. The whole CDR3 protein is CASSPVAGVGSEQYF.

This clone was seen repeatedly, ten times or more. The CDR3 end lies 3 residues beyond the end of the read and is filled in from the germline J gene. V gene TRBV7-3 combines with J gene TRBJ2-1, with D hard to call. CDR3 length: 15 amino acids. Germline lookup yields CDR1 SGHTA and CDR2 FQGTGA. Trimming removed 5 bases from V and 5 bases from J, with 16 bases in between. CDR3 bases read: TGTGCCAGCAGCCCCCTCGGTCTCGCAAACAATGAG. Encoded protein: CASSPLGLANNE. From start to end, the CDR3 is CASSPLGLANNEQFF.

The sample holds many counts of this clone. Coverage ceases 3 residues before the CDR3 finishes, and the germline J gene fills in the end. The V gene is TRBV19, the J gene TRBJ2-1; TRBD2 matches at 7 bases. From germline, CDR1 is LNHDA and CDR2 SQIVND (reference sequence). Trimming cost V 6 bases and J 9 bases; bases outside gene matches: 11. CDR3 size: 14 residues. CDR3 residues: CASRKGLVGTEQFF. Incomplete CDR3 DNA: TGTGCCAGTAGGAAAGGACTAGTCGGGACTGAG.

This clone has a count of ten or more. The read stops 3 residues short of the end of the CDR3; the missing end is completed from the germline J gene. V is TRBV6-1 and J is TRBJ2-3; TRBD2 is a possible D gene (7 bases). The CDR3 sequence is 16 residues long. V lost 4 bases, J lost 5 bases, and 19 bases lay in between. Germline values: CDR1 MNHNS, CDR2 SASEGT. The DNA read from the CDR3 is TGTGCCAGCAGTGGGGGGCTAGCGGATAGACGAGATACG. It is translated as CASSGGLADRRDT. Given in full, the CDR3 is CASSGGLADRRDTQYF.